This TCR beta chain was observed in a study of T cells in Graves' hyperthyroidism and ophthalmopathy. Overall study findings and caveats: Ophthalmopathy prediction by the model preceded onset by a median about 6 months.

The CDR3 regions of TCR beta were amplified from RNA transcripts. Researchers ran a first-round RT-PCR on the TCR CDR3 using the HTBI primer set. TCRdb re-analysed the multiplex PCR reads in MiXCR, keeping a single row per CDR3 protein. The table lists 500,000 to 650,000 distinct CDR3 sequences, approximately 15% of them singletons. This clonotype was seen ten or more times. Its cognate antigen is unknown. Trimming left V 0 bases short and J 6 bases short, with 20 bases between. The CDR3 covers 18 residues. The V gene's germline CDR1 is KGHDR and CDR2 SFDVKD. The J gene is TRBJ2-1, the V gene TRBV24-1, with D maybe TRBD1 (5 bases). Sequenced material: blood. This TCR was recovered from a woman between 40 and 50 years old with Graves' hyperthyroidism. CDR3 residues: CATSDLKWQGSERNEQFF. Here the CDR3 DNA reads TGTGCCACCAGTGATTTGAAATGGCAGGGATCGGAGCGCAATGAGCAGTTCTTC.